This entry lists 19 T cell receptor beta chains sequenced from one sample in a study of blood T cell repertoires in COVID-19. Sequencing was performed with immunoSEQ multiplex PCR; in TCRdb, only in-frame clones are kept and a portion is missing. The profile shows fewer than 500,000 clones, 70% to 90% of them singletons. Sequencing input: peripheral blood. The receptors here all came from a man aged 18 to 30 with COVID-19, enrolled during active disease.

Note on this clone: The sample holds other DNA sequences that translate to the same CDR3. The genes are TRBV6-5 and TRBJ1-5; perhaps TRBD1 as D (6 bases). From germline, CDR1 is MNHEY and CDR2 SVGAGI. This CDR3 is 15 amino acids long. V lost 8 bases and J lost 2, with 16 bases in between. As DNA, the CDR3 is TGTGCCAGCCAAGAACAAAGACAGGGCAATCAGCCCCAGCATTTT. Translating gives CASQEQRQGNQPQHF.

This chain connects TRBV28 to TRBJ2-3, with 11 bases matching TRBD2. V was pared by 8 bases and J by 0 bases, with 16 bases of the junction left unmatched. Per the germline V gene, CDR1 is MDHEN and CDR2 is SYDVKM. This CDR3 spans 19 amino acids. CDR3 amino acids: CASFSDGTSGPYSTDTQYF. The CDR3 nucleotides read TGTGCCAGCTTTTCCGACGGGACTAGCGGTCCCTATAGCACAGATACGCAGTATTTT.

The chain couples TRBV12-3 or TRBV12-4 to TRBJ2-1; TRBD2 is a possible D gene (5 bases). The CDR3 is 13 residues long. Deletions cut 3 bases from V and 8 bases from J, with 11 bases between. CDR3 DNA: TGTGCCAGCAGTTTGGGAGATTACTATGAGCAGTTCTTC. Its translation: CASSLGDYYEQFF.

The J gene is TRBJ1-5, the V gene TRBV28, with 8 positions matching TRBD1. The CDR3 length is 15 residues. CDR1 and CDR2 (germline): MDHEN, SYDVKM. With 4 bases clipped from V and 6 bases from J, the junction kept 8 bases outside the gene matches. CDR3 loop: CASSSRTGSFQPQHF. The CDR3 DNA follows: TGTGCCAGCAGTTCGAGGACAGGGTCTTTTCAGCCCCAGCATTTT.

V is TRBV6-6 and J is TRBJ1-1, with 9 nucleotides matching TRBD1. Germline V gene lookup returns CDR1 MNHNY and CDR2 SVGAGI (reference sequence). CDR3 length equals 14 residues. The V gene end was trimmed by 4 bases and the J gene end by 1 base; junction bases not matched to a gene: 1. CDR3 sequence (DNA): TGTGCCAGCAGTTTACAGGGGGCGAACACTGAAGCTTTCTTT. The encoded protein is CASSLQGANTEAFF.

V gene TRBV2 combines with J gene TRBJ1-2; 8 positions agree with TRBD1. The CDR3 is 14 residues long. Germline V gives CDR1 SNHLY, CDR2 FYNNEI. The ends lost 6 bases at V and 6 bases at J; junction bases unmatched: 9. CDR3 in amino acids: CASSVTGDNNGYTF. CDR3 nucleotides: TGTGCCAGCAGCGTGACAGGGGATAATAATGGCTACACCTTC.

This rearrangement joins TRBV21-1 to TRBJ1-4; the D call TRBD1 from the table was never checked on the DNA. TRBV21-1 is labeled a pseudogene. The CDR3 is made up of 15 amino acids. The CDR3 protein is CASSKTTVNNEKLFF. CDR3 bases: TGTGCCAGCAGCAAGACGACAGTGAATAATGAAAAACTGTTTTTT.

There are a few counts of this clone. CDR3 in amino acids: CASSQEYRQGKAPQHF. The CDR3 coding sequence is TGCGCCAGCAGCCAAGAATATCGACAGGGGAAAGCGCCCCAGCATTTT. The chain has TRBV4-1 and TRBJ1-5, with 8 bases identical to TRBD1. Trimming removed 0 bases from V and 9 bases from J; junction bases left unmatched: 10. Germline V gene lookup returns CDR1 MGHRA and CDR2 YSYEKL. The CDR3 runs 16 residues.

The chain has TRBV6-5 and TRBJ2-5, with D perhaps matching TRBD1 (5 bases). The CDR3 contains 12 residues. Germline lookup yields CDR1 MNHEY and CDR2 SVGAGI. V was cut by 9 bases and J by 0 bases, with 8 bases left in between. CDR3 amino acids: CASTGYQETQYF. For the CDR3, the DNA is TGTGCCAGTACAGGTTACCAAGAGACCCAGTACTTC.

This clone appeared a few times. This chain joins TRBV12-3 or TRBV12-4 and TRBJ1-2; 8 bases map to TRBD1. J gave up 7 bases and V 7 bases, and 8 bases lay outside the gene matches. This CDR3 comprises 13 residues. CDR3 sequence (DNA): TGTGCCAGCACCGAGACAGGGGCCGGTGGCTACACCTTC. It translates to CASTETGAGGYTF.

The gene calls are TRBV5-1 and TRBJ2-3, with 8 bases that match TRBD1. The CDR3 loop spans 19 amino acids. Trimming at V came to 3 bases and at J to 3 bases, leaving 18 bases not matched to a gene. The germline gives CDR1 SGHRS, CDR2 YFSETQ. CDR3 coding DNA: TGCGCCAGCAGCTATAGCCCCCGGACAGGGCCCCTAGGGACAGATACGCAGTATTTT. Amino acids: CASSYSPRTGPLGTDTQYF.

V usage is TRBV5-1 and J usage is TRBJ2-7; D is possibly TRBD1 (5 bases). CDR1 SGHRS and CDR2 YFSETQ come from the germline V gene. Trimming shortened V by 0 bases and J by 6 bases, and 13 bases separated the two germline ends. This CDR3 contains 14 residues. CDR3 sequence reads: CASSLATQGSEQYF. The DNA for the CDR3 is TGCGCCAGCAGCTTGGCCACGCAGGGATCCGAGCAGTACTTC.

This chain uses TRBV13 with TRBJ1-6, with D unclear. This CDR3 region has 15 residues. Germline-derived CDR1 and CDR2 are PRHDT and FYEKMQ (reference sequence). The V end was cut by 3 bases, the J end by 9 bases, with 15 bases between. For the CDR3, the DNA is TGTGCCAGCAGCTTGAACCGACTACCCACTTCACCCCTCCACTTT. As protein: CASSLNRLPTSPLHF. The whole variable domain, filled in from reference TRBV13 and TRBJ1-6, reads AAGVIQSPRHLIKEKRETATLKCYPIPRHDTVYWYQQGPGQDPQFLISFYEKMQSDKGSIPDRFSAQQFSDYHSELNMSSLELGDSALYFCASSLNRLPTSPLHFGNGTRLTVT.

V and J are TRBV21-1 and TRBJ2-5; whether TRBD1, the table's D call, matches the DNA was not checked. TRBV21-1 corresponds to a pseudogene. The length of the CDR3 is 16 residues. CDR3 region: CASSKAQGQPVETQYF. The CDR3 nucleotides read TGTGCCAGCAGCAAAGCCCAGGGACAGCCCGTAGAGACCCAGTACTTC.

CDR3 residues: CASSYGEKGGGYTF. The CDR3 DNA sequence: TGTGCCAGCAGTTACGGGGAAAAGGGAGGGGGCTACACCTTC. The gene calls are TRBV6-6 and TRBJ1-2; D gene unclear. Trimming shortened V by 2 bases and J by 8 bases, and 15 bases separated the two germline ends. CDR1 is MNHNY, CDR2 SVGAGI, per germline (reference sequence). CDR3 size: 14 residues.

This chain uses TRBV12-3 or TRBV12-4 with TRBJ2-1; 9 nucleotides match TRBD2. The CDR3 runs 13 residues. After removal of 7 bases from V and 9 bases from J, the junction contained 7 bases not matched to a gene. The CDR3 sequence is CASNRGGAAEQFF. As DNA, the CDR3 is TGTGCCAGCAACCGCGGGGGGGCGGCTGAGCAGTTCTTC.

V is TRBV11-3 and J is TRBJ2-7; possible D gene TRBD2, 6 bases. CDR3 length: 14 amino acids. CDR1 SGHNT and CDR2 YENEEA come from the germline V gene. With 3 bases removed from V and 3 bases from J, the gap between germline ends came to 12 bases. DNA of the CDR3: TGTGCCAGCAGCTTGGGACTGAAAATCTACGAGCAGTACTTC. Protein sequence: CASSLGLKIYEQYF.

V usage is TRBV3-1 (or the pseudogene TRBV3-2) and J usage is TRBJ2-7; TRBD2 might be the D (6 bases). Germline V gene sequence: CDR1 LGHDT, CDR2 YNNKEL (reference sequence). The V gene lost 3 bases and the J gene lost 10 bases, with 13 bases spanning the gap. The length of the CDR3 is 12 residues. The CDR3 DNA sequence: TGTGCCAGCAGCCAGGGGGTAGCGGACCAGTACTTC. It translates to CASSQGVADQYF.

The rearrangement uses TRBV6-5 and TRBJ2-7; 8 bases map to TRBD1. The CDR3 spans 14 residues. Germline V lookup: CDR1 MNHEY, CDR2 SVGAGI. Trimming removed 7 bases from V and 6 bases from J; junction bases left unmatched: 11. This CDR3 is CASKETGGLSEQYF. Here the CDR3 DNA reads TGTGCCAGCAAGGAAACAGGGGGTCTTAGCGAGCAGTACTTC.